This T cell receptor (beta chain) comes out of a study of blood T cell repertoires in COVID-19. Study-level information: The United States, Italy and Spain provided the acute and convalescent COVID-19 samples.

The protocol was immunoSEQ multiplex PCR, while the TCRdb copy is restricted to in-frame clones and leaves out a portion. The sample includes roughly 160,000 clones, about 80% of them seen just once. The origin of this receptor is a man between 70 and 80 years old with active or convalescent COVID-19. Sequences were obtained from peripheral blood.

This CDR3 is CASSLEGVDEQFF. As DNA, the CDR3 is TGTGCCAGCAGCTTGGAGGGGGTCGATGAGCAGTTCTTC. This chain joins TRBV5-5 and TRBJ2-1; maybe TRBD1 (6 bases). Between the trimmed V and J ends, which lost 0 bases and 8 bases, there was a span of 9 bases. This CDR3 is 13 amino acids long. The germline V gene encodes CDR1 SGHKS and CDR2 YYEKEE (reference sequence).